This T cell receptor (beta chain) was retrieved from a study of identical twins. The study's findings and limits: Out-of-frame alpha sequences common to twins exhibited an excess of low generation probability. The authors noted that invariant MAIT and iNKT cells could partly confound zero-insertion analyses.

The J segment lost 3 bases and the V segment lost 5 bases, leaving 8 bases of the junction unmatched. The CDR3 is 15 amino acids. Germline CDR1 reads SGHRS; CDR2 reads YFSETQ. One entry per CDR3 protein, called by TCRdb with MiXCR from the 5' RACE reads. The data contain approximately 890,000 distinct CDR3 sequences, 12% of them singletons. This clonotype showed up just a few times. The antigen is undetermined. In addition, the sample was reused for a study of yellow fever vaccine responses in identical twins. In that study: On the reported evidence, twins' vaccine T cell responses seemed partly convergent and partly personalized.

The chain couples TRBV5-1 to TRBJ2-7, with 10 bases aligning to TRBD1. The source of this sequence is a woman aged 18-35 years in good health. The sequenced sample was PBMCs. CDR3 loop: CASRTGTGVFYEQYF. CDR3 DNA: TGCGCCAGCAGGACCGGGACAGGGGTTTTCTACGAGCAGTACTTC.